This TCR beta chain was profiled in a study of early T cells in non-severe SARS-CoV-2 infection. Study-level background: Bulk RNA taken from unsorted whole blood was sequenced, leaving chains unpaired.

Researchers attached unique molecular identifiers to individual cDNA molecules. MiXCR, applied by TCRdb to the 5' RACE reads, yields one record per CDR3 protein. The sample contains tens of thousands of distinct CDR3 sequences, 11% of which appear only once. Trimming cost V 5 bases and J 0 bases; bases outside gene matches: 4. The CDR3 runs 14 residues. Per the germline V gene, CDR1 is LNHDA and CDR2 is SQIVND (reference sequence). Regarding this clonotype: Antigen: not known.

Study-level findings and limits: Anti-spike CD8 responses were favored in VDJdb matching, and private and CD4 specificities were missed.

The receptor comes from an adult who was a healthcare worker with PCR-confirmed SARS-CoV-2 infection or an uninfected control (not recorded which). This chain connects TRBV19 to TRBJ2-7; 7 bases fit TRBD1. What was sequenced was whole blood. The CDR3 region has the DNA TGTGCCAGTAGTCGAGGGACAGACTCCTACGAGCAGTACTTC. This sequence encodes CASSRGTDSYEQYF.